This entry lists 16 T cell receptor beta chains sequenced from one sample in a study of memory CD4+ T cells and cytomegalovirus serostatus. Sequenced by immunoSEQ multiplex PCR; TCRdb stores in-frame clones only, minus some. The sample consists of 25,000 to 30,000 clones, about 80% of them appearing once. The sort gate was single viable CD3+CD4+CD8-CD45RO+ cells for memory CD4+ T cells. Sequences were obtained from memory CD4+ T cells from blood. These receptors all come from an adult in good health and CMV-seronegative.

The genes are TRBV20-1 and TRBJ2-5; D is undetermined. Germline-derived CDR1 and CDR2 are DFQATT and SNEGSKA (reference sequence). Between the trimmed V and J ends, which lost 5 bases and 4 bases, there was a span of 5 bases. CDR3 length: 10 amino acids. CDR3 DNA: TGCAGTGCTGAACGAGAGACCCAGTACTTC. This translates into CSAERETQYF.

This rearrangement joins TRBV10-3 to TRBJ2-7; 9 positions match TRBD1. Germline CDR1 is ENHRY and CDR2 is SYGVKD. Unmatched junction bases numbered 5, after V lost 7 bases and J lost 1 base. The CDR3 runs 14 residues. The CDR3 here is CAIKPGQGSYEQYF. CDR3 bases: TGTGCCATCAAACCGGGACAGGGTTCCTACGAGCAGTACTTC.

V and J are TRBV6-6 and TRBJ1-2, with a weak D call TRBD1 (5 bases). CDR1 MNHNY and CDR2 SVGAGI come from the germline V gene (reference sequence). The CDR3 loop spans 15 amino acids. V gave up 2 bases and J gave up 8 bases, with 18 bases separating them. CDR3 coding DNA: TGTGCCAGCAGTTACGGGGGACTGCCCGAAGGCGGCTACACCTTC. Translated: CASSYGGLPEGGYTF.

J is TRBJ1-1 and V is TRBV19, with D uncertain. Germline V gives CDR1 LNHDA, CDR2 SQIVND (reference sequence). V was shortened by 7 bases and J by 0 bases, with 24 bases between the two germline ends. CDR3 size: 18 residues. The CDR3 DNA follows: TGTGCCAGTACTAATTTTCCAACCCGAGGGATACTGAACACTGAAGCTTTCTTT. This translates into CASTNFPTRGILNTEAFF.

By share of the sample, this clone is medium-sized (0.01 to 0.1%). The chain couples TRBV6-5 to TRBJ1-1; 10 bases map to TRBD1. CDR3 length: 12 amino acids. Trimming took 6 bases from V and 9 from J; bases not matched to a gene: 4. Germline V gene sequence: CDR1 MNHEY, CDR2 SVGAGI. CDR3 region: CASSTGQGQAFF. CDR3 sequence (DNA): TGTGCCAGCAGCACGGGACAGGGGCAAGCTTTCTTT.

The chain recombines TRBV6-4 with TRBJ2-1; 11 bases are shared with TRBD2. The CDR3 is made up of 15 amino acids. CDR1 is MRHNA, CDR2 SNTAGT, per germline. V gave up 2 bases and J gave up 7 bases; unmatched junction bases: 4. The CDR3 bases are TGTGCCAGCAGTGACGACCCTAGCGGGAGGAATGAGCAGTTCTTC. Its translation: CASSDDPSGRNEQFF.

This clone showed up just a few times. The chain employs TRBV27 and TRBJ1-2; the match to TRBD1 covers 8 bases. V trimming: 6 bases; J trimming: 4 bases; junction bases outside the gene matches: 4. The CDR3 is 13 amino acids. Germline V gene lookup returns CDR1 MNHEY and CDR2 SMNVEV (reference sequence). Here the CDR3 reads CASRDRAGYGYTF. CDR3 bases: TGTGCCAGCAGGGACAGGGCTGGCTATGGCTACACCTTC.

The chain couples TRBV11-2 to TRBJ1-1; 8 positions agree with TRBD1. J lost 1 base, V lost 2 bases, and 6 bases had no gene match. CDR1 is SGHAT and CDR2 is FQNNGV in the germline V gene. The CDR3 contains 16 residues. The CDR3 protein is CASSLHRGAENTEAFF. CDR3 coding DNA: TGTGCCAGCAGCTTACACAGGGGGGCAGAGAACACTGAAGCTTTCTTT.

The table lists this clone with a count of one. The rearrangement links TRBV6-5 to TRBJ2-7; D possibly corresponds to TRBD2 (5 bases). The CDR3 is 15 residues long. V was shortened by 6 bases and J by 5 bases, with 20 bases between the two germline ends. The V gene's germline CDR1 is MNHEY and CDR2 SVGAGI. The CDR3: CASRFTGSSGDEQYF. CDR3 nucleotide sequence: TGTGCCAGCAGGTTTACCGGGTCCAGCGGCGACGAGCAGTACTTC.

V gene TRBV30 combines with J gene TRBJ1-2; the D gene is possibly TRBD1 (5 bases). This CDR3 comprises 13 residues. Germline loops: CDR1 GTSNPN, CDR2 SVGIG (reference sequence). Trimming shortened V by 8 bases and J by 4 bases, and 17 bases separated the two germline ends. This chain's CDR3 is CAGKADGGYGYTF. The CDR3 coding sequence is TGTGCCGGTAAGGCAGACGGGGGCTATGGCTACACCTTC.

This clone was seen a few times. V and J are TRBV2 and TRBJ2-2; D unclear. V was trimmed by 2 bases and J by 2 bases, leaving 6 bases between them. There are 14 residues in the CDR3. Germline V gene sequence: CDR1 SNHLY, CDR2 FYNNEI. CDR3 amino acids: CASSERLNTGELFF. In DNA form, the CDR3 reads TGTGCCAGCAGTGAACGGCTCAACACCGGGGAGCTGTTTTTT.

V gene TRBV11-3 combines with J gene TRBJ1-1; D not resolved. Between the trimmed V and J ends, which lost 4 bases and 11 bases, there was a span of 14 bases. The germline CDR1 and CDR2 sequences are SGHNT and YENEEA. This CDR3 has 12 residues. The CDR3 DNA sequence: TGTGCCAGCAGCTCCAACCCGCGGATGGCTTTCTTT. Translated: CASSSNPRMAFF.

The genes are TRBV4-1 and TRBJ1-1; D perhaps matches TRBD1 (5 bases). The V gene lost 5 bases and the J gene lost 1 base, with 23 bases spanning the gap. The CDR3 extends over 18 amino acids. The V gene's germline CDR1 is MGHRA and CDR2 YSYEKL. DNA of the CDR3: TGCGCCAGCAGCTGGCGAAGTCTTGGCCGGGGGGAGAACACTGAAGCTTTCTTT. Translation: CASSWRSLGRGENTEAFF.

This clone was seen once. V gene TRBV7-9 combines with J gene TRBJ2-1; 8 bases are a match to TRBD1. Germline-derived CDR1 and CDR2 are SEHNR and FQNEAQ (reference sequence). The V gene end was trimmed by 5 bases and the J gene end by 3 bases; junction bases not matched to a gene: 9. The CDR3 is 16 residues long. For the CDR3, the DNA is TGTGCCAGCAGCCGACGACAGGGGACCAACTACAATGAGCAGTTCTTC. Translated: CASSRRQGTNYNEQFF.

The gene calls are TRBV7-9 and TRBJ2-1; weak D call: TRBD2 (5 bases). This CDR3 region has 13 residues. Germline lookup yields CDR1 SEHNR and CDR2 FQNEAQ (reference sequence). Trimming stripped 6 bases from V and 1 base from J, with 7 bases between. The CDR3, as DNA: TGTGCCAGCAGACCGGGGTCCTACAATGAGCAGTTCTTC. It specifies CASRPGSYNEQFF.

This clone was picked up one time. The rearrangement joins TRBV5-1 to TRBJ1-4; TRBD1 might be the D (5 bases). Trimming stripped 0 bases from V and 8 bases from J, with 17 bases between. The CDR3 runs 16 residues. CDR1 SGHRS and CDR2 YFSETQ come from the germline V gene. The CDR3 is CASSLDLGGVEEKLFF. In DNA, the CDR3 is TGCGCCAGCAGCTTGGATCTTGGAGGGGTTGAGGAAAAACTGTTTTTT.